This T cell receptor (beta chain) is drawn from a study of regulatory T cells in long-lasting Graves disease. Germline lookup yields CDR1 SGDLS and CDR2 YYNGEE. With 3 bases clipped from V and 5 bases from J, the junction kept 3 bases outside the gene matches. The CDR3 runs 15 residues. Time point: newly diagnosed GD, antithyroid drugs for less than 3 months. RNA isolated from PBMCs was used to make the TCR library. This clonotype has ten or more counts. No antigen is known for it. With iRepertoire HTBI primers and Arm-PCR of CDR3 regions, TCR beta libraries were built. TCRdb recomputed calls from the multiplex PCR reads with MiXCR, one row per CDR3 protein. The sample lists 200,000 to 250,000 distinct CDR3 sequences, 18% occurring once. Whole-study findings and limits: Favoring TRBV28, TRBJ1-2 and TRBJ2-5 was a feature seen in persistent disease.

The source material was peripheral blood mononuclear cells (PBMCs), sampled at new diagnosis, from a patient treated with antithyroid drugs. The sequence came from a female donor with Graves disease. The chain employs TRBV9 and TRBJ2-3; 13 bases agree with TRBD2. The CDR3 sequence: CASSDGLAGVDTQYF. The DNA of the CDR3 is TGTGCCAGCAGCGACGGACTAGCGGGAGTAGATACGCAGTATTTT. The full variable domain, its missing parts supplied by reference TRBV9 and TRBJ2-3, is DSGVTQTPKHLITATGQRVTLRCSPRSGDLSVYWYQQSLDQGLQFLIQYYNGEERAKGNILERFSAQQFPDLHSELNLSSLELGDSALYFCASSDGLAGVDTQYFGPGTRLTVL.